The entry below gives a single T cell receptor beta chain sequence along with its context. Its target is not known. One base away lies a much larger clone, so this may be a sequencing read error. The data were obtained in a study of blood T cells in healthy people across ages. Findings and limits, study-wide: Higher naive T cell percentage went strongly together with higher TCR beta diversity.

The second PCR ran about 6 to 12 cycles with a sample-barcoded 5' primer and J-beta primers. TCRdb used MiXCR to reprocess the 5' RACE reads, holding one entry per CDR3 protein. The sample consists of around 800,000 distinct CDR3 sequences, 62% of them appearing once. Donors ranged from 6 to 90 years old and were healthy Caucasians in Russia. The TCR was taken from a young man in good health. Sample: blood.

The CDR3 sequence: CAGSLGGTYEQYF. CDR3 coding DNA: TGTGCCGGCAGCTTAGGGGGGACCTACGAGCAGTACTTC. The V gene is TRBV7-2, the J gene TRBJ2-7; either TRBD1 or TRBD2 may fit D (6 bases each). CDR3 length: 13 amino acids. Germline values: CDR1 SGHTA, CDR2 FQGNSA.